These T cell receptor beta chains were read from a single sample in a study of cytomegalovirus exposure and HLA in healthy donors. Clones were read by immunoSEQ multiplex PCR, and TCRdb kept only the in-frame ones, dropping some. The sample contains about 120,000 clones, 70% to 80% of which appear only once. Sequencing was done on a sample of PBMCs. The receptor set was obtained from a woman aged 40 to 50 in good health and CMV-seropositive. CDR3s include the opening cysteine and the closing phenylalanine or tryptophan. Fields, in order: D gene, CDR3 length, clone size, V gene, J gene, CDR3 DNA, CDR3 protein. A D gene is named only where the DNA matches it firmly. Size is stated for part of the rows, as once, few or many counts, or as a class when the clone is expanded.

D: TRBD1; length: 15; size: NA; V: TRBV5-6; J: TRBJ2-7; DNA: TGTGCCAGCAGCCCGGACCCAGGGGGCTCCTACGAGCAGTACTTC; CDR3: CASSPDPGGSYEQYF
D: NA; length: 12; size: few; V: TRBV30; J: TRBJ1-2; DNA: TGTGCCTGGTCAAGGCGGATCTATGGCTACACCTTC; CDR3: CAWSRRIYGYTF
D: NA; length: 14; size: NA; V: TRBV10-3; J: TRBJ2-3; DNA: TGTGCCATCATTTTAGACAGCCAGCGCACCTCGCAGTATTTT; CDR3: CAIILDSQRTSQYF
D: NA; length: 14; size: NA; V: TRBV18; J: TRBJ2-7; DNA: TGTGCCAGCTCACCCACGGGACATTTCTACGAGCAGTACTTC; CDR3: CASSPTGHFYEQYF
D: TRBD1; length: 14; size: NA; V: TRBV18; J: TRBJ1-6; DNA: TGTGCCAGCTCACCCGGACAGGCATACTCACCCCTCCACTTT; CDR3: CASSPGQAYSPLHF
D: NA; length: 12; size: once; V: TRBV6-5; J: TRBJ1-2; DNA: TGTGCCAGCACCCGGACTGGCTATGGCTACACCTTC; CDR3: CASTRTGYGYTF
D: NA; length: 15; size: NA; V: TRBV5-1; J: TRBJ2-3; DNA: TGCGCCAGCGGGGACAGCGGGAGTACCACAGATACGCAGTATTTT; CDR3: CASGDSGSTTDTQYF
D: NA; length: 13; size: NA; V: TRBV14; J: TRBJ2-7; DNA: TGTGCCAGCAGCCAAGGCGGGGTCCTCGAGCAGTACTTC; CDR3: CASSQGGVLEQYF
D: TRBD1; length: 14; size: few; V: TRBV6-5; J: TRBJ2-7; DNA: TGTGCCAGCAGTCCGGGACAGGGAATTTACGAGCAGTACTTC; CDR3: CASSPGQGIYEQYF
D: TRBD1; length: 14; size: NA; V: TRBV5-1; J: TRBJ2-7; DNA: TGCGCCAGCAGCTTAACAGGGGGGAACTACGAGCAGTACTTC; CDR3: CASSLTGGNYEQYF
D: TRBD2; length: 16; size: NA; V: TRBV7-8; J: TRBJ2-7; DNA: TGTGCCAGCAGCTCCGGGGGGGGACTTAGCTCCTACGAGCAGTACTTC; CDR3: CASSSGGGLSSYEQYF
D: NA; length: 13; size: NA; V: TRBV6-5; J: TRBJ2-7; DNA: TGTGCCAGCAGGACTACAGGGTTGCGCGAGCAGTACTTC; CDR3: CASRTTGLREQYF
D: TRBD2; length: 15; size: few; V: TRBV19; J: TRBJ2-3; DNA: TGTGCCAGTAGTCCACGGACTAGCGGGACAGATACGCAGTATTTT; CDR3: CASSPRTSGTDTQYF
D: NA; length: 13; size: NA; V: TRBV6-5; J: TRBJ2-1; DNA: TGTGCCAGCAGTTACTCCGGGGTGTTAGCGCAGTTCTTC; CDR3: CASSYSGVLAQFF
D: TRBD2; length: 16; size: NA; V: TRBV7-6; J: TRBJ2-7; DNA: TGTGCCAGCAGCTTAGCGCGAACGGTAGCGGGAGGTGAGCAGTACTTC; CDR3: CASSLARTVAGGEQYF
D: TRBD1; length: 15; size: NA; V: TRBV7-2; J: TRBJ2-7; DNA: TGTGCCAGCAGCTCCCGGGGGACAGGCTCCTACGAGCAGTACTTC; CDR3: CASSSRGTGSYEQYF